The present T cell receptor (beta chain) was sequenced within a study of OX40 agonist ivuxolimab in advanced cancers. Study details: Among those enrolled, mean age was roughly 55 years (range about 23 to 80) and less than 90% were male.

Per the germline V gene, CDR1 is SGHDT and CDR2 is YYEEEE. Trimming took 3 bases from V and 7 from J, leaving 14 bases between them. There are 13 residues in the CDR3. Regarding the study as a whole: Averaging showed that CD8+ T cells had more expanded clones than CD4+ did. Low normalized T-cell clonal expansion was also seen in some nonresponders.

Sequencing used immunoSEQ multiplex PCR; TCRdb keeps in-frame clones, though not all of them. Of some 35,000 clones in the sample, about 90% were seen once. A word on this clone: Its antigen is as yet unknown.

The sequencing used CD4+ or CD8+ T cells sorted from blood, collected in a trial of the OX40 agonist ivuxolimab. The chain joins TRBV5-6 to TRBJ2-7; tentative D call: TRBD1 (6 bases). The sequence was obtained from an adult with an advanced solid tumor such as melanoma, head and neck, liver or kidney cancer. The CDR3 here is CASSWDTVGEQYF. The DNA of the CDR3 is TGTGCCAGCAGCTGGGACACCGTTGGGGAGCAGTACTTC. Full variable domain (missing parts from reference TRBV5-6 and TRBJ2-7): DAGVTQSPTHLIKTRGQQVTLRCSPKSGHDTVSWYQQALGQGPQFIFQYYEEEERQRGNFPDRFSGHQFPNYSSELNVNALLLGDSALYLCASSWDTVGEQYFGPGTRLTVT.